This section outlines one T cell receptor (beta chain) sequence together with its context. Per the germline V gene, CDR1 is KGHSH and CDR2 is LQKENI. The junction had 4 bases not matched to a gene; V was cut back by 1 base and J by 4 bases. The length of the CDR3 is 15 residues. This record belongs to a study of T cell responses to AZD1222 COVID-19 vaccine. Measured with immunoSEQ multiplex PCR; TCRdb has only the in-frame clones, and not every one. This sample has more than 65,000 clones, with around four fifths found just once. The sequence was collected from an adult who received the AZD1222 COVID-19 vaccine. This sequence joins TRBV18 and TRBJ1-3; TRBD1 agrees at 7 bases. Material: peripheral blood, obtained 28 days after the second AZD1222 dose. CDR3: CASSPLDRVGNTIYF. CDR3 DNA sequence: TGTGCCAGCTCACCACTAGACAGGGTCGGAAACACCATATATTTT.